A single sample gave rise to the 4 T cell receptor beta chains below, sequenced in a study of T cell changes during pregnancy in multiple sclerosis. The table came from immunoSEQ multiplex PCR; TCRdb's copy has only in-frame clones and leaves some out. Counted here are about 70,000 clones, 80% to 95% occurring once; the ten biggest clones make up roughly 0.3%. The material sequenced was CD4+ T cells from peripheral blood mononuclear cells, taken after pregnancy. The receptors were gathered from a female donor with multiple sclerosis, enrolled in a pregnancy study.

The chain has TRBV7-2 and TRBJ2-7; 12 bases map to TRBD1. Germline CDR1 SGHTA, CDR2 FQGNSA. This CDR3 has 15 amino acids. V was pared by 1 base and J by 6 bases, with 4 bases of the junction left unmatched. The CDR3, as DNA: TGTGCCAGCAGCTTAGTGGGACAGGGGGCGAGCGAGCAGTACTTC. Its translation: CASSLVGQGASEQYF.

The V gene is TRBV4-1, the J gene TRBJ1-3; 8 bases agree with TRBD1. CDR1 is MGHRA and CDR2 is YSYEKL in the germline V gene. With 6 bases clipped from V and 0 bases from J, the junction kept 13 bases outside the gene matches. This CDR3 comprises 18 residues. CDR3 amino acids: CASSPGQGGGLSGNTIYF. The CDR3 DNA is TGCGCCAGCAGTCCTGGACAGGGAGGAGGACTCTCTGGAAACACCATATATTTT.

The chain combines TRBV6-4 with TRBJ1-5; 8 nucleotides align to TRBD1. This CDR3 comprises 12 residues. From germline, CDR1 is MRHNA and CDR2 SNTAGT. V dropped 6 bases and J dropped 16; count of bases not matched to a gene: 11. CDR3 sequence reads: CASRGPGTGFHF. DNA of the CDR3: TGTGCCAGCAGGGGACCCGGGACAGGCTTCCATTTT.

The V and J genes are TRBV23-1 and TRBJ2-2, with a weak D call TRBD1 (5 bases). TRBV23-1 falls under the ORF class, with uncertain function. The CDR3 contains 12 residues. Trimming left V 3 bases short and J 8 bases short, with 7 bases between. The CDR3 nucleotides read TGCGCCAGCAGTCATCAGGGTGGGGAGCTGTTTTTT. Its protein product is CASSHQGGELFF.